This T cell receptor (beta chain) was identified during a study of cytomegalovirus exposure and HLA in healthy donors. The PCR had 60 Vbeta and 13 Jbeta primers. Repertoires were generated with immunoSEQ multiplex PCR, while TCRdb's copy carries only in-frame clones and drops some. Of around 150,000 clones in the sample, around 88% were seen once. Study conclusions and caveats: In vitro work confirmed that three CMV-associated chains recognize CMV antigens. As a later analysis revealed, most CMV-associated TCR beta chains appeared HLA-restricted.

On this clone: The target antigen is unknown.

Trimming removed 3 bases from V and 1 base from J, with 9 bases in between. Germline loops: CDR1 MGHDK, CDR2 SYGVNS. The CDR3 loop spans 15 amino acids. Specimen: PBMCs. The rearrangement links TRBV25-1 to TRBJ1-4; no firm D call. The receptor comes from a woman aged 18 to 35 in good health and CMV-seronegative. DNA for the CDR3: TGTGCCAGCAGTGATCCCGGTTTAACTAATGAAAAACTGTTTTTT. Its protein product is CASSDPGLTNEKLFF. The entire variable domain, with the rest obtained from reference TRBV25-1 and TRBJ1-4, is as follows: EADIYQTPRYLVIGTGKKITLECSQTMGHDKMYWYQQDPGMELHLIHYSYGVNSTEKGDLSSESTVSRIRTEHFPLTLESARPSHTSQYLCASSDPGLTNEKLFFGSGTQLSVL.